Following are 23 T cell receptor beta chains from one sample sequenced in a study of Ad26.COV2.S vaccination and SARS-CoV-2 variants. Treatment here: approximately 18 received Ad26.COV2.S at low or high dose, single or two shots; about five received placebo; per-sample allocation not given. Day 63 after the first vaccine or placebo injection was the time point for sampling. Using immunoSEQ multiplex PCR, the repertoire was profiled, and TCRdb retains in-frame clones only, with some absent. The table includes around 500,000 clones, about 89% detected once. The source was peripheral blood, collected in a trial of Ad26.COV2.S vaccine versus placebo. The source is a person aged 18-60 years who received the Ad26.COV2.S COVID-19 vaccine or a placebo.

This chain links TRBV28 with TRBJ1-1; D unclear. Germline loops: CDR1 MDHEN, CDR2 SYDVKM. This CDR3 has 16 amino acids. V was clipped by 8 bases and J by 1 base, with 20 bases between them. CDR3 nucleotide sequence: TGTGCCAGCCCTTCGAACCACCGGGCCCCGAACACTGAAGCTTTCTTT. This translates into CASPSNHRAPNTEAFF.

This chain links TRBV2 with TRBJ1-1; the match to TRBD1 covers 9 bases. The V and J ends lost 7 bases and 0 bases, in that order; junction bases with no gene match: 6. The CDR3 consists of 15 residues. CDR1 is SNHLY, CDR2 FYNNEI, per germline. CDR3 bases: TGTGCCAGCATACTATACAGGGGGCTGAACACTGAAGCTTTCTTT. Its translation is CASILYRGLNTEAFF.

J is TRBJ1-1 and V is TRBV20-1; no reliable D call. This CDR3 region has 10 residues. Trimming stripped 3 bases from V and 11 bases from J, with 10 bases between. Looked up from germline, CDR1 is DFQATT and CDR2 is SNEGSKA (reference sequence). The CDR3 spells CSASNYGAFF. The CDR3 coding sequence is TGCAGTGCTAGTAACTATGGGGCTTTCTTT.

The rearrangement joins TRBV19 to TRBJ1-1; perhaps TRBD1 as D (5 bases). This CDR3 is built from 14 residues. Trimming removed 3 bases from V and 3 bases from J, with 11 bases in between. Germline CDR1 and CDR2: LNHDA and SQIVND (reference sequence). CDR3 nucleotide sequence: TGTGCCAGTAGTATTAGCAGGGCTTACACTGAAGCTTTCTTT. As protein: CASSISRAYTEAFF.

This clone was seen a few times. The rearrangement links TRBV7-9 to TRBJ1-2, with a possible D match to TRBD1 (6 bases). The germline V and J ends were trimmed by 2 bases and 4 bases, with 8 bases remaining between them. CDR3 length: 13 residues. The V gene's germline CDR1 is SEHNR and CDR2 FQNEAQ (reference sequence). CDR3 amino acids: CASSLSGAYGYTF. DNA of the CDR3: TGTGCCAGCAGCTTATCAGGGGCCTATGGCTACACCTTC.

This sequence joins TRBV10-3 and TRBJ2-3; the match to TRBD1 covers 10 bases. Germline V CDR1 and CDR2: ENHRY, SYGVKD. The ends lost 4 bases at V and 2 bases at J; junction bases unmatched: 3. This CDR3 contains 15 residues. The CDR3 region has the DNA TGTGCCATCAGTGGGGACAGGGGCCACACAGATACGCAGTATTTT. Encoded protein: CAISGDRGHTDTQYF.

This CDR3 reads CASSPRGPDTQYF. The CDR3 DNA reads as TGTGCCAGCAGCCCCCGGGGCCCAGATACGCAGTATTTT. The chain links TRBV3-1 (or the pseudogene TRBV3-2) to TRBJ2-3, with D perhaps matching TRBD1 or TRBD2 (5 bases each). Trimming cost V 4 bases and J 4 bases, with 9 bases left between them. The CDR3 consists of 13 residues. From germline, CDR1 is LGHDT and CDR2 YNNKEL (reference sequence).

The CDR3, as DNA: TGTGCCAGCAACCGTGCCGGGGATTATAATTCACCCCTCCACTTT. This sequence encodes CASNRAGDYNSPLHF. J is TRBJ1-6 and V is TRBV2; D not certain. Trimming removed 7 bases from V and 4 bases from J, with 14 bases in between. From germline, CDR1 is SNHLY and CDR2 FYNNEI. This CDR3 region has 15 residues. The full variable domain, its missing parts supplied by reference TRBV2 and TRBJ1-6, is EPEVTQTPSHQVTQMGQEVILRCVPISNHLYFYWYRQILGQKVEFLVSFYNNEISEKSEIFDDQFSVERPDGSNFTLKIRSTKLEDSAMYFCASNRAGDYNSPLHFGNGTRLTVT.

The CDR3: CASSIGTGVATDTQYF. The CDR3 region has the DNA TGTGCCAGTAGTATTGGGACAGGGGTCGCTACAGATACGCAGTATTTT. The chain combines TRBV19 with TRBJ2-3; the match to TRBD1 covers 10 bases. Germline lookup yields CDR1 LNHDA and CDR2 SQIVND (reference sequence). The CDR3 spans 16 residues. Trimming took 3 bases from V and 3 from J; bases not matched to a gene: 6.

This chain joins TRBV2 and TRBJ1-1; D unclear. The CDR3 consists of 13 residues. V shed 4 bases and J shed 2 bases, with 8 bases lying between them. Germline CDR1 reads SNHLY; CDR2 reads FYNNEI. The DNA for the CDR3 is TGTGCCAGCAGTGCAGAAAGAAACACTGAAGCTTTCTTT. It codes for CASSAERNTEAFF.

DNA for the CDR3: TGTGCCAGCAGCTTAGTCCCCCTGAATAATTCACCCCTCCACTTT. The encoded protein is CASSLVPLNNSPLHF. The chain employs TRBV11-2 and TRBJ1-6; D not certain. The V and J ends lost 1 base and 5 bases respectively, with 9 bases between them. Germline V CDR1 and CDR2: SGHAT, FQNNGV. This CDR3 contains 15 residues.

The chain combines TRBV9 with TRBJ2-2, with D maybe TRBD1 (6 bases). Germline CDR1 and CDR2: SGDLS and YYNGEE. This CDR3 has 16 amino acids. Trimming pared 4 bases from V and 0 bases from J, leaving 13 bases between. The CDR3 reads CASSPRQVTNTGELFF. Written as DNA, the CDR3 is TGTGCCAGCAGCCCACGACAGGTAACGAACACCGGGGAGCTGTTTTTT.

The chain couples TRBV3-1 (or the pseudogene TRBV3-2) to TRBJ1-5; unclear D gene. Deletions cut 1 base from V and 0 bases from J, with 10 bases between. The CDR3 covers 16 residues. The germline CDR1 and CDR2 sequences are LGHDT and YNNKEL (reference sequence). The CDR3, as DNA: TGTGCCAGCAGCCAAGGTATGAGGGATAGCAATCAGCCCCAGCATTTT. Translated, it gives CASSQGMRDSNQPQHF.

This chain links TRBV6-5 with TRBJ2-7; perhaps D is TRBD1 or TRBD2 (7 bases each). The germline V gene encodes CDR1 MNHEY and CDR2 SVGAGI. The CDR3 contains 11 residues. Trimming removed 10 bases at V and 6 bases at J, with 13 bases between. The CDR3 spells CATQGGLEQYF. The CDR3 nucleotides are TGTGCCACCCAGGGGGGGCTCGAGCAGTACTTC.

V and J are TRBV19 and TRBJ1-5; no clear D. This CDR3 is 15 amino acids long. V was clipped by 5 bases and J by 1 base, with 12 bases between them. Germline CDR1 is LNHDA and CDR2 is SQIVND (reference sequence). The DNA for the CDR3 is TGTGCCAGTAGTTCATTTTCAGAAAGCAATCAGCCCCAGCATTTT. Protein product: CASSSFSESNQPQHF.

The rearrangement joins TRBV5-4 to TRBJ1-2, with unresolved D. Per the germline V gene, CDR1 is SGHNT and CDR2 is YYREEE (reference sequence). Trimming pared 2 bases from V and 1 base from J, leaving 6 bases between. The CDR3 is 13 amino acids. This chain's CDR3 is CASSFSDNYGYTF. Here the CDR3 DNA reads TGTGCCAGCAGCTTTTCTGATAACTATGGCTACACCTTC.

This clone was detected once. CDR3 in amino acids: CASSDLGQGSRAFF. The CDR3 region has the DNA TGCGCCAGCAGTGACCTTGGACAGGGGTCCAGGGCTTTCTTT. The chain is built from TRBV10-2 and TRBJ1-1, with 9 bases identical to TRBD1. The CDR3 runs to 14 residues. Germline V gives CDR1 WSHSY, CDR2 SAAADI. The junction had 10 bases not matched to a gene; V was cut back by 3 bases and J by 11 bases.

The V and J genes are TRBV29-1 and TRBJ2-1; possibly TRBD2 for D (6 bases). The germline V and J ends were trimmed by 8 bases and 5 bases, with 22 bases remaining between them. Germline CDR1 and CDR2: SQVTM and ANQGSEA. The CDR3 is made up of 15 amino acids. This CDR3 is CSSRPGTEINNEQFF. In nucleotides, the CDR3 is TGCAGCTCCCGCCCCGGGACTGAAATCAACAATGAGCAGTTCTTC.

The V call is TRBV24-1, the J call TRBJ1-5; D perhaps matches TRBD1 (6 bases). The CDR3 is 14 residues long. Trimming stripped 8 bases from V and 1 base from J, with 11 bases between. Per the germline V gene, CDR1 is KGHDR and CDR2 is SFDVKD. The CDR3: CATISGVSNQPQHF. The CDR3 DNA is TGTGCCACCATTTCAGGGGTAAGCAATCAGCCCCAGCATTTT.

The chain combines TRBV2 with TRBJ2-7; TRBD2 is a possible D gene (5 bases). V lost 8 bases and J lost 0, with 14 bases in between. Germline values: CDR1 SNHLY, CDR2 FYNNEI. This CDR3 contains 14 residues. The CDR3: CASLASPISYEQYF. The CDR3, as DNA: TGTGCCAGCTTGGCTAGCCCCATCTCCTACGAGCAGTACTTC.

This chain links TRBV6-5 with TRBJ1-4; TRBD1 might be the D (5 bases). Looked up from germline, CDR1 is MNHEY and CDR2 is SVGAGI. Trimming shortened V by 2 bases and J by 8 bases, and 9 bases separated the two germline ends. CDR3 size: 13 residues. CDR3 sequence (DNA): TGTGCCAGCAGTTACAGGGGTACCGAAAAACTGTTTTTT. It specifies CASSYRGTEKLFF.

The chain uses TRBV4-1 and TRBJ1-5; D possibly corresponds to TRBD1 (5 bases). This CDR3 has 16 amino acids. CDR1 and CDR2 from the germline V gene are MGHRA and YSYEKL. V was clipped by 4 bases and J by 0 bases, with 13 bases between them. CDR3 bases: TGCGCCAGCAGCCGAGCTCAGGGCTATAGCAATCAGCCCCAGCATTTT. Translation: CASSRAQGYSNQPQHF.

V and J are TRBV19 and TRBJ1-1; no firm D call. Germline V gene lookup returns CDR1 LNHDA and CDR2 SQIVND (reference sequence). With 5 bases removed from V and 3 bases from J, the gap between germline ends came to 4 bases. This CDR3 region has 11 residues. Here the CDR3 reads CASSEHTEAFF. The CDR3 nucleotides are TGTGCCAGTAGTGAACACACTGAAGCTTTCTTT. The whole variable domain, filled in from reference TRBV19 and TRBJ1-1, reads DGGITQSPKYLFRKEGQNVTLSCEQNLNHDAMYWYRQDPGQGLRLIYYSQIVNDFQKGDIAEGYSVSREKKESFPLTVTSAQKNPTAFYLCASSEHTEAFFGQGTRLTVV.